The rows below give T cell receptor beta chains drawn from one sample of a study of shared clonotypes between healthy human individuals. The protocol was immunoSEQ multiplex PCR, while the TCRdb copy is restricted to in-frame clones and leaves out a portion. The sample holds 2 million to 2.5 million clones, about 90% seen once. The sequenced sample was naive CD4+ T cells from PBMCs. The receptors come from a man aged 18 to 30 in good health. Some clones in this sample may be carry-over from other donors' samples. Each CDR3 is given with its conserved first and last residue. D genes are given only for firm matches. Only some rows state a clone size, as once, few, many or a class for expanded clones.

j_call v_call clone_size d_call cdr3_nt cdr3_aa
TRBJ1-4 TRBV28 - - TGTGCCAGCAGTCCGGCAGGGGCGGTCGAGAAACTGTTTTTT CASSPAGAVEKLFF
TRBJ2-2 TRBV10-1 - TRBD1 TGCGCCACCGGGGACAGGAACACCGGGGAGCTGTTTTTT CATGDRNTGELFF
TRBJ2-7 TRBV6-6 once - TGTGCCAGCAGTTACTCCCAGGGTTACGAGCAGTACTTC CASSYSQGYEQYF
TRBJ1-5 TRBV5-1 - - TGCGCCAGCAGCTTGGGAGTCGATCAGCCCCAGCATTTT CASSLGVDQPQHF
TRBJ2-3 TRBV5-1 - - TGCGCCAGCAGCTCCAGGGGGGTGGGCTCCTTAAGGAATACGCAGTATTTT CASSSRGVGSLRNTQYF
TRBJ2-7 TRBV7-3 - - TGTGCCAGCAGCTTATATCCAGGACCCTACGAGCAGTACTTC CASSLYPGPYEQYF
TRBJ2-2 TRBV5-8 - - TGTGCCAGCAGCTTGGAACGGGGGGCGAGAAGTACCGGGGAGCTGTTTTTT CASSLERGARSTGELFF
TRBJ2-7 TRBV29-1 - - TGCAGCGTTGCCGGGACGGATTACGAGCAGTACTTC CSVAGTDYEQYF
TRBJ2-7 TRBV7-9 - - TGTGCCAGCAGCTTACGAGTTGAGGGGCTGGGCGAGCAGTACTTC CASSLRVEGLGEQYF
TRBJ1-4 TRBV5-1 - - TGCGCCAGCAGCTTGGCCAATTCGGGTGTAGGGGAAAAACTGTTTTTT CASSLANSGVGEKLFF
TRBJ2-5 TRBV11-2 - - TGTGCCAGCAGCTTACCCCGGGGGCCCCTTGGGGTGGCCCAGTACTTC CASSLPRGPLGVAQYF
TRBJ2-2 TRBV5-4 - TRBD1 TGTGCCAGCAGTCCCACAGGGGGCATAGGAAGCACCGGGGAGCTGTTTTTT CASSPTGGIGSTGELFF
TRBJ1-3 TRBV7-2 - - TGTGCCAGCAGCTCTAGGCAGACACTCTCTGGAAACACCATATATTTT CASSSRQTLSGNTIYF
TRBJ2-7 TRBV4-1 - - TGCGCCAGCAGCGGAGGGACACCGGGAGAGCAGTACTTC CASSGGTPGEQYF
TRBJ2-7 TRBV5-5 - - TGTGCCAGCAGCTTGGGGGGGCGGTACGAGCAGTACTTC CASSLGGRYEQYF
TRBJ2-7 TRBV2 once - TGTGCCAGCAGTGGAGATTACGAGCAGTACTTC CASSGDYEQYF
TRBJ2-1 TRBV30 - TRBD2 TGTGCCTGGAGGCTGGGACTAGCGGCCCCTAATGAGCAGTTCTTC CAWRLGLAAPNEQFF
TRBJ2-7 TRBV2 - TRBD1 TGTGCCAGCAGCGGACAGGGGGCGTTTTACGAGCAGTACTTC CASSGQGAFYEQYF
TRBJ1-4 TRBV7-9 - TRBD1 TGTGCCAGCAGCTCCAAGGGTACAGGGGCCCGTCAAAATGAAAAACTGTTTTTT CASSSKGTGARQNEKLFF
TRBJ1-5 TRBV30 - - TGTGCCTGGAGTGAGGGGCCTCGGCAGCCCCAGCATTTT CAWSEGPRQPQHF
TRBJ2-1 TRBV19 - TRBD1 TGTGCCAGTACTCGACAGGGAGCCCCCTACAATGAGCAGTTCTTC CASTRQGAPYNEQFF
TRBJ2-7 TRBV11-3 - - TGTGCCAGCAGCTTTACGTTGGACGGCGATTCCTACGAGCAGTACTTC CASSFTLDGDSYEQYF
TRBJ2-3 TRBV19 - TRBD2 TGTGCCAGTAGTATACGGCGGGAGGGAATGCTAACTAGCACAGATACGCAGTATTTT CASSIRREGMLTSTDTQYF
TRBJ1-5 TRBV9 - - TGTGCCAGCAGCGGGGACCCGCAGGGTTCCCAGCCCCAGCATTTT CASSGDPQGSQPQHF
TRBJ2-7 TRBV20-1 - - TGCAGTGCTTTGCTTTCCTACGAGCAGTACTTC CSALLSYEQYF
TRBJ2-7 TRBV18 - - TGTGCCAGCTCACTCGCTAGAGCGGGGACAGGAGCATACGAGCAGTACTTC CASSLARAGTGAYEQYF
TRBJ2-5 TRBV27 - TRBD1 TGTGCCAGCAGTTCCCGGACAGGGCGGGAGACCCAGTACTTC CASSSRTGRETQYF
TRBJ2-5 TRBV11-2 - - TGTGCCAGCGGCCGCCCCGGGGGAGCACCCCAAGAGACCCAGTACTTC CASGRPGGAPQETQYF
TRBJ1-5 TRBV6-1 - - TGTGCCAGCAGGGACAGAGATAGCAATCAGCCCCAGCATTTT CASRDRDSNQPQHF
TRBJ2-7 TRBV28 - - TGTGCCAGCAGTTTGGGAGAGTACGAGCAGTACTTC CASSLGEYEQYF
TRBJ1-5 TRBV6-1 once - TGTGCCAGCAGTGAACATTCAGGGCATCAGCCCCAGCATTTT CASSEHSGHQPQHF
TRBJ1-2 TRBV6-1 - TRBD1 TGTGCCAGCAGTGAAAGAACAGGGGTATACGGCTACACCTTC CASSERTGVYGYTF
TRBJ1-1 TRBV27 few TRBD1 TGTGCCAGCATGGTCGATAGGACAGGAGAAACTGAAGCTTTCTTT CASMVDRTGETEAFF
TRBJ1-2 TRBV6-1 - TRBD1 TGTGCCAGCAGCCGGACAGGGGACTATGGCTACACCTTC CASSRTGDYGYTF
TRBJ1-3 TRBV28 - TRBD1 TGTGCCAGCCGGGACAGGGACCGAGGGGGTGGAAACACCATATATTTT CASRDRDRGGGNTIYF
TRBJ2-2 TRBV5-4 - - TGTGCCAGCAGCTTGAGGAGGACCTCTACCACCGGGGAGCTGTTTTTT CASSLRRTSTTGELFF
TRBJ2-1 TRBV30 - - TGTGCCTGGAGCGGTCGGACGGGAGCCTACAATGAGCAGTTCTTC CAWSGRTGAYNEQFF
TRBJ1-1 TRBV6-6 - - TGTGCCAGCAGAAACTCGGGGGGGGCTGGCACTGAAGCTTTCTTT CASRNSGGAGTEAFF
TRBJ1-1 TRBV28 once - TGTGCCAGCAGTTCCAACCCCCGCGCCTTCTCCGACAGACGAAACGAAGCTTTCTTT CASSSNPRAFSDRRNEAFF
TRBJ1-2 TRBV7-9 - TRBD1 TGTGCCAGCAGCTTAGGGCGGGACAGCTATGGCTACACCTTC CASSLGRDSYGYTF
TRBJ2-7 TRBV18 - TRBD2 TGTGCCAGCTCACCTCGAGGACTAGCGGGGAATAGGGACGAGCAGTACTTC CASSPRGLAGNRDEQYF
TRBJ2-5 TRBV27 - - TGTGCCAGCAGTACCTATGGGGGGTCGACCCAGTACTTC CASSTYGGSTQYF
TRBJ1-1 TRBV14 - - TGTGCCAGCAGCCAAGGGGTACGCCGCAAGAACACTGAAGCTTTCTTT CASSQGVRRKNTEAFF
TRBJ2-7 TRBV11-2 - TRBD2 TGTGCCAGCAGCTTGACGACTAGCGGGAGGAGGGAGCAGTACTTC CASSLTTSGRREQYF
TRBJ1-1 TRBV5-1 - - TGCGCCAGCAGCCGGGCCGGCGGCACTGAAGCTTTCTTT CASSRAGGTEAFF
TRBJ2-2 TRBV15 - - TGTGCCACCAGCAGATTAGCCACTGGGACCGACACCGGGGAGCTGTTTTTT CATSRLATGTDTGELFF
TRBJ2-7 TRBV4-2 - - TGTGCCAGCAGCCAAGATTATAAGACAATCTCGGCCTACGAGCAGTACTTC CASSQDYKTISAYEQYF
TRBJ2-5 TRBV30 - TRBD2 TGTGCCTGGAGTGTAGGGGTAGCGGGAGCGGAGACCCAGTACTTC CAWSVGVAGAETQYF
TRBJ1-1 TRBV5-8 - - TGTGCCAGCAGCTTGGCGGGGGCTCAGAACACTGAAGCTTTCTTT CASSLAGAQNTEAFF
TRBJ2-7 TRBV5-1 - - TGCGCCAGCAGCTTGACCCCGTACTACGAGCAGTACTTC CASSLTPYYEQYF
TRBJ2-1 TRBV2 - - TGTGCCAGCAGTGAAGTGAATGAGCAGTTCTTC CASSEVNEQFF